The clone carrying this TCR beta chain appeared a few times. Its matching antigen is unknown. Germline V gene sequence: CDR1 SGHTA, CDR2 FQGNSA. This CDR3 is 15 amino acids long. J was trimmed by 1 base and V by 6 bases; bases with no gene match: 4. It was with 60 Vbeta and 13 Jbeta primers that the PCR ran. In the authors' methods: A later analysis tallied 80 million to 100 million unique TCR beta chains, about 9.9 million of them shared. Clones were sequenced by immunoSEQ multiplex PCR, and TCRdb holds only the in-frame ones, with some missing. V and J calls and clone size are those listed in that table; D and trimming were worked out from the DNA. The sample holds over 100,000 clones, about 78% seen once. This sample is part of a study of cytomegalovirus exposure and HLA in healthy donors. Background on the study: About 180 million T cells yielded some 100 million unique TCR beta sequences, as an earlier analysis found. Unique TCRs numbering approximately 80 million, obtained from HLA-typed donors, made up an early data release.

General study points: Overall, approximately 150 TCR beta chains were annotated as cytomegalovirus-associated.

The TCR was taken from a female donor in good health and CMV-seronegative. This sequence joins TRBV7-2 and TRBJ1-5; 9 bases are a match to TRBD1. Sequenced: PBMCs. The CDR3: CASRRTGGSNQPQHF. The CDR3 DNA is TGTGCCAGCAGAAGAACAGGGGGCAGCAATCAGCCCCAGCATTTT.